This is a list of T cell receptor beta chains from one sample in a study of technical replicates of blood from a few donors. Sequencing was performed with immunoSEQ multiplex PCR; in TCRdb, only in-frame clones are kept and a portion is missing. The data show about 66,000 clones, with around 91% seen just once and approximately 0.4% held by the top ten. The sequencing input was T cells isolated from PBMCs. The receptors stem from a human donor in good health. Each CDR3 is given with its conserved first and last residue. A D gene is named only where the DNA matches it firmly. For some rows the clone size is stated as once, few or many, or as a class when expanded; others skip it.

D gene,V gene,J gene,clone size,CDR3 DNA,CDR3 protein
.,TRBV29-1,TRBJ1-1,.,TGCAGCGTTGATCAGGGAAGCACTGAAGCTTTCTTT,CSVDQGSTEAFF
.,TRBV11-2,TRBJ1-1,.,TGTGCCAGCAGCTTAGGTGAGCCTGAAGCTTTCTTT,CASSLGEPEAFF
.,TRBV5-4,TRBJ1-5,.,TGTGCCAGCAGCTTGGATCTAAATCAGCCCCAGCATTTT,CASSLDLNQPQHF
.,TRBV5-1,TRBJ2-3,.,TGCGCCAGCAGCTTGGACGTCTACACAGATACGCAGTATTTT,CASSLDVYTDTQYF
TRBD1,TRBV2,TRBJ2-3,.,TGTGCCAGCCGGGACAGGGAAGCAGATACGCAGTATTTT,CASRDREADTQYF
.,TRBV27,TRBJ2-7,.,TGTGCCAGCAGTCTCGGACTAAGCTACGAGCAGTACTTC,CASSLGLSYEQYF
.,TRBV5-4,TRBJ1-1,.,TGTGCCAGCAGCCCTGGGGACGGGACTCAAGCTTTCTTT,CASSPGDGTQAFF
TRBD1,TRBV6-6,TRBJ1-1,.,TGTGCCAGCAGCGGGACAGGGGCCACTGAAGCTTTCTTT,CASSGTGATEAFF
TRBD1,TRBV10-1,TRBJ1-4,.,TGCGCCAGCAGAGATTTCGGGACAGGGGGAGAAAAACTGTTTTTT,CASRDFGTGGEKLFF
TRBD1,TRBV28,TRBJ1-2,.,TGTGCCAGCAGTTCGGACAGGCCAGAAGGTGGCTACACCTTC,CASSSDRPEGGYTF
.,TRBV5-8,TRBJ2-1,.,TGTGCCAGCAGCTTGGGGACTACAGCATACAATGAGCAGTTCTTC,CASSLGTTAYNEQFF
TRBD2,TRBV5-1,TRBJ2-3,.,TGCGCCAGCAGGGTAACTAGCGGGAGTGATACGCAGTATTTT,CASRVTSGSDTQYF
TRBD2,TRBV11-3,TRBJ2-5,.,TGTGCCAGCAGCTTAGGGACTAGCGGGAGAGAGACCCAGTACTTC,CASSLGTSGRETQYF
TRBD1,TRBV9,TRBJ1-5,few,TGTGCCAGCAGCGAGGGAATACAGGGGGTCCATCAGCCCCAGCATTTT,CASSEGIQGVHQPQHF
TRBD2,TRBV6-1,TRBJ2-7,.,TGTGCCAGCAGTGGAGGACTAGCGGCCTCCTACGAGCAGTACTTC,CASSGGLAASYEQYF
.,TRBV6-6,TRBJ2-5,.,TGTGCCAGCAGTTACAATAGCGAAGAGACCCAGTACTTC,CASSYNSEETQYF
TRBD2,TRBV7-2,TRBJ2-3,.,TGTGCCAGCAGCTTAGTAGCGGGAGGAGGGGCAGATACGCAGTATTTT,CASSLVAGGGADTQYF
.,TRBV18,TRBJ1-2,once,TGTGCCAGCTCACTTCCGGGGTCGGGCTATGGCTACACCTTC,CASSLPGSGYGYTF
TRBD2,TRBV7-9,TRBJ2-7,.,TGTGCCAGCAGGATGTCACTAGCGGGCTACGAGCAGTACTTC,CASRMSLAGYEQYF
TRBD1,TRBV27,TRBJ2-1,.,TGTGCCAGCAGTTTAGGGACAGGGGAACTAGTGAATGAGCAGTTCTTC,CASSLGTGELVNEQFF
.,TRBV7-8,TRBJ2-1,.,TGTGCCAGCAGCTTCGGGGGAGGCTCCTACAATGAGCAGTTCTTC,CASSFGGGSYNEQFF
TRBD1,TRBV7-3,TRBJ2-7,.,TGTGCCAGCAGCCCCACGACAGGGGCCGAGCAGTACTTC,CASSPTTGAEQYF
.,TRBV7-9,TRBJ1-1,.,TGTGCCAGCAGAGTCAGGGTTAACACTGAAGCTTTCTTT,CASRVRVNTEAFF
.,TRBV18,TRBJ2-7,.,TGTGCCAGCTCACCCCCTTTGGCAGGCGTATTAGTGATGTACTTC,CASSPPLAGVLVMYF
.,TRBV15,TRBJ1-1,.,TGTGCCACCAGCAGACAACAGGAGAACACTGAAGCTTTCTTT,CATSRQQENTEAFF
TRBD2,TRBV2,TRBJ2-1,.,TGTGCCAGCAGTGGTCTAGCGGGCGCCAACAATGAGCAGTTCTTC,CASSGLAGANNEQFF
TRBD1,TRBV5-6,TRBJ1-2,.,TGTGCCAGCAGCTTCCAGACAGGGGGCACGGGCTACACCTTC,CASSFQTGGTGYTF
TRBD1,TRBV6-5,TRBJ2-7,.,TGTGCCAGCAGTTACTCGACGGGACAGGAGTCCTACGAGCAGTACTTC,CASSYSTGQESYEQYF
.,TRBV7-9,TRBJ2-7,once,TGTGCCAGCAGCCAATCGGACAGGGACCCTAGCGGCACCTCCTACGAGCAGTACTTC,CASSQSDRDPSGTSYEQYF
.,TRBV27,TRBJ1-5,once,TGTGCCAGCAGCTTAACAGGGAGTACTCAGCCCCAGCATTTT,CASSLTGSTQPQHF
.,TRBV19,TRBJ2-3,.,TGTGCCAGTAGTAGCGGAGGGAACACAGATACGCAGTATTTT,CASSSGGNTDTQYF
.,TRBV5-1,TRBJ2-1,.,TGCGCCAGCAGCTTGAAGGGACTTTTTAATGAGCAGTTCTTC,CASSLKGLFNEQFF
TRBD1,TRBV19,TRBJ2-3,once,TGTGCCAGTACCGAGGACAGGCTTGGCACAGATACGCAGTATTTT,CASTEDRLGTDTQYF
TRBD2,TRBV30,TRBJ2-3,.,TGTGCCTGGAGTTTCCGGACTAGCGGGAGGTCAGATACGCAGTATTTT,CAWSFRTSGRSDTQYF
.,TRBV4-1,TRBJ2-3,.,TGCGCCAGCAGCCAAGAAATAGCGTCTTACACAGATACGCAGTATTTT,CASSQEIASYTDTQYF
.,TRBV4-1,TRBJ1-5,.,TGCGCCAGCAGCACCGCTTGGGGGGATCAGCCCCAGCATTTT,CASSTAWGDQPQHF
.,TRBV21-1,TRBJ2-4,.,TGTGCCAGCAGCAGTACTAGGAGAAACATTCAGTACTTC,CASSSTRRNIQYF
.,TRBV6-6,TRBJ1-2,.,TGTGCCAGCAGTTACTCTCGGGGGGACTATGGCTACACCTTC,CASSYSRGDYGYTF
TRBD1,TRBV6-6,TRBJ2-7,.,TGTGCCAGCGGAGTGACAGGGGCCCACGAGCAGTACTTC,CASGVTGAHEQYF
.,TRBV11-2,TRBJ1-1,.,TGTGCCAGCAGCTTAGATTCCATCGGGACTGAAGCTTTCTTT,CASSLDSIGTEAFF
.,TRBV9,TRBJ1-1,few,TGTGCCAGCAGCGTCTGGGAGGACATGAACACTGAAGCTTTCTTT,CASSVWEDMNTEAFF
.,TRBV27,TRBJ1-1,.,TGTGCCAGCAGTCCTGGACTGTTGAACACTGAAGCTTTCTTT,CASSPGLLNTEAFF
TRBD2,TRBV7-8,TRBJ2-1,.,TGTGCCAGCAGCTTAAGTCTAGCGGGAGCGTCTACGTATTTAGGGCAGTTCTTC,CASSLSLAGASTYLGQFF
TRBD2,TRBV5-4,TRBJ2-3,.,TGTGCCAGCAGCTTGCTAGCGGGAGGGCCTACGCAGTATTTT,CASSLLAGGPTQYF